The clone carrying this TCR beta chain was recorded only once. Its antigen remains unknown. These data come from a study of Ad26.COV2.S vaccination and SARS-CoV-2 variants. Study context: Of the COV1001 trial arms, the Ad26.COV2.S arm included the donor.

Findings of the study overall: In TCR breadth and depth analyses, total T cell responses may have been underestimated. Vaccine recipients and placebo recipients showed similar non-spike TCR breadth. Marked by substantial breadth, spike-specific CD8+ and CD4+ T cell responses were reportedly seen after vaccination.

The CDR3 loop spans 15 amino acids. V was clipped by 0 bases and J by 7 bases, with 17 bases between them. Germline CDR1 is SGHDT and CDR2 is YYEEEE. Generated by immunoSEQ multiplex PCR, the TCRdb table keeps only in-frame clones and is missing some. The data contain 500,000 or so clones, approximately 90% of them singletons. Treatment described: over 15 received Ad26.COV2.S at low or high dose, single or two shots; 5 received placebo; per-sample allocation not given. Sampling happened 63 days after the first vaccine or placebo injection. Here the sequenced sample was peripheral blood, taken in a trial of Ad26.COV2.S vaccine versus placebo. This chain uses TRBV5-6 with TRBJ2-7; D possibly uses TRBD1 or TRBD2 (5 bases each). The receptor's source is a person between 18 and 65 years old who received the Ad26.COV2.S COVID-19 vaccine or a placebo. CDR3 DNA: TGTGCCAGCAGCTTGGTTAGGGACCCGTGGTCTGAGCAGTACTTC. Amino acids: CASSLVRDPWSEQYF.